These 20 T cell receptor beta chains share one sample of origin, sequenced in a study of blood T cell repertoires in COVID-19. Generated by immunoSEQ multiplex PCR, the TCRdb table keeps only in-frame clones and is missing some. The profile shows 72,000 or so clones, around 82% of them singletons. The sequenced sample consisted of peripheral blood. All receptors come from a man at least 80 years old with active COVID-19.

On this clone: Other nucleotide sequences in the sample specify the same CDR3. This chain connects TRBV20-1 to TRBJ2-5, with D tentatively TRBD1 (5 bases). This CDR3 region has 12 residues. CDR1 DFQATT and CDR2 SNEGSKA come from the germline V gene (reference sequence). Trimming removed 3 bases from V and 4 bases from J, with 9 bases in between. In DNA form, the CDR3 reads TGCAGTGCTAGTAGGGGAAGAGAGACCCAGTACTTC. Protein product: CSASRGRETQYF.

J is TRBJ2-2 and V is TRBV7-9, with 8 bases lining up with TRBD2. The CDR3 length is 15 residues. The germline V gene has CDR1 SEHNR and CDR2 FQNEAQ (reference sequence). Trimming at V came to 5 bases and at J to 2 bases, leaving 4 bases not matched to a gene. The CDR3 DNA reads TGTGCCAGCAGCCTGGGACTAGTTAACACCGGGGAGCTGTTTTTT. Its protein product is CASSLGLVNTGELFF. Complete variable domain (other parts from reference TRBV7-9 and TRBJ2-2): DTGVSQNPRHKITKRGQNVTFRCDPISEHNRLYWYRQTLGQGPEFLTYFQNEAQLEKSRLLSDRFSAERPKGSFSTLEIQRTEQGDSAMYLCASSLGLVNTGELFFGEGSRLTVL.

The DNA of the CDR3 is TGTGCCAGCCGGCGGGATTGGACAGATACGCAGTATTTT. Its protein is CASRRDWTDTQYF. The chain joins TRBV2 to TRBJ2-3; the D gene is possibly TRBD2 (6 bases). Trimming cost V 8 bases and J 3 bases, with 12 bases left between them. CDR1 is SNHLY, CDR2 FYNNEI, per germline. The CDR3 contains 13 residues.

The chain has TRBV12-3 or TRBV12-4 and TRBJ1-2; D is unresolved. Trimming cost V 3 bases and J 7 bases, with 6 bases left between them. CDR3 length equals 11 residues. CDR3 region: CASSFYGGYTF. The CDR3 DNA reads TGTGCCAGCAGTTTCTACGGTGGCTACACCTTC.

The chain recombines TRBV4-3 with TRBJ2-3; tentative D call: TRBD2 (5 bases). CDR1 is LGHNA and CDR2 is YSLEER in the germline V gene. The V end lost 0 bases, the J end lost 7 bases, and 20 bases lay between the germline ends. The CDR3 runs to 17 residues. The CDR3 DNA reads as TGCGCCAGCAGCCAAGATAGTATTGGCGGGTTCGCGAATACGCAGTATTTT. This codes for CASSQDSIGGFANTQYF.

In its sample, this clone was seen once. The chain is built from TRBV28 and TRBJ2-1, with a possible D match to TRBD2 (5 bases). Germline V gene sequence: CDR1 MDHEN, CDR2 SYDVKM. V lost 6 bases, J lost 9 bases, and 9 bases lay in between. The CDR3 totals 11 residues. CDR3: CASSLRGEQFF. The CDR3 DNA follows: TGTGCCAGCAGCCTCCGGGGTGAGCAGTTCTTC.

This clone was counted once. The chain recombines TRBV7-2 with TRBJ2-2, with a weak D call TRBD2 (6 bases). The CDR3 sequence is 15 residues long. Germline CDR1 and CDR2: SGHTA and FQGNSA. Trimming took 4 bases from V and 1 from J, leaving 10 bases between them. The CDR3: CASSWDSLNTGELFF. In DNA form, the CDR3 reads TGTGCCAGCAGCTGGGACTCTTTGAACACCGGGGAGCTGTTTTTT.

This clone has only a few counts. At one end the junction does not follow the germline gene, possibly because of a read error. The rearrangement links TRBV29-1 to TRBJ2-7; 9 positions agree with TRBD2. This CDR3 is built from 10 residues. CDR1 and CDR2 (germline): SQVTM, ANQGSEA. The CDR3 nucleotides read TGTATGGCGGGAGGGCCCGAGCAGTACTTC. As protein: CMAGGPEQYF.

This chain links TRBV5-1 with TRBJ2-3, with TRBD2 matching over 7 bases. The CDR3 consists of 16 residues. After removal of 4 bases from V and 3 bases from J, the junction contained 11 bases not matched to a gene. Germline CDR1 SGHRS, CDR2 YFSETQ. The CDR3 loop reads CASSKGLVGSTDTQYF. The CDR3 DNA reads TGCGCCAGCAGCAAAGGACTAGTAGGTAGTACAGATACGCAGTATTTT.

The chain is built from TRBV7-3 and TRBJ2-3; TRBD1 might be the D (6 bases). Germline values: CDR1 SGHTA, CDR2 FQGTGA. The CDR3 is 16 amino acids. Trimming cost V 5 bases and J 7 bases, with 22 bases left between them. The CDR3 DNA reads as TGTGCCAGCAGCCCTACCCTGACAGGCGCGGTTCATACGCAGTATTTT. Encoded protein: CASSPTLTGAVHTQYF.

The chain couples TRBV27 to TRBJ1-5; TRBD1 agrees at 9 bases. J lost 4 bases, V lost 3 bases, and 1 base had no gene match. This CDR3 is 14 amino acids long. The germline V gene encodes CDR1 MNHEY and CDR2 SMNVEV (reference sequence). The CDR3 is CASSLGTGNQPQHF. CDR3 DNA sequence: TGTGCCAGCAGTTTGGGGACAGGGAATCAGCCCCAGCATTTT.

This rearrangement joins TRBV27 to TRBJ2-5, with 12 bases aligning to TRBD1. The V gene's germline CDR1 is MNHEY and CDR2 SMNVEV (reference sequence). With 9 bases clipped from V and 4 bases from J, the junction kept 9 bases outside the gene matches. CDR3 length equals 15 residues. The CDR3 loop is CASAAGTGGAETQYF. The CDR3 nucleotides read TGTGCCAGTGCCGCCGGGACAGGGGGCGCAGAGACCCAGTACTTC.

The chain couples TRBV11-3 to TRBJ2-7; tentatively, D is TRBD1 (6 bases). The V gene's germline CDR1 is SGHNT and CDR2 YENEEA. CDR3 length: 12 residues. V gave up 5 bases and J gave up 4 bases, with 9 bases separating them. The CDR3 DNA reads as TGTGCCAGCAGCCGCACAGGGTACGAGCAGTACTTC. Its translation is CASSRTGYEQYF.

The CDR3 protein is CSVGQGYNEQFF. The CDR3 DNA reads TGCAGCGTCGGGCAGGGATACAATGAGCAGTTCTTC. This rearrangement joins TRBV29-1 to TRBJ2-1; the D gene is possibly TRBD1 (5 bases). V was clipped by 6 bases and J by 4 bases, with 10 bases between them. The CDR3 length is 12 residues. Looked up from germline, CDR1 is SQVTM and CDR2 is ANQGSEA.

In this sample, this clone turned up a few times. The chain's CDR3 is CASSYTGIGSSYEQYF. Written as DNA, the CDR3 is TGTGCCAGCAGCTATACCGGGATTGGATCGTCCTACGAGCAGTACTTC. The chain carries TRBV7-9 and TRBJ2-7, with D maybe TRBD2 (5 bases). V dropped 4 bases and J dropped 1 base, with 17 bases sitting between them. Germline CDR1 is SEHNR and CDR2 is FQNEAQ (reference sequence). The CDR3 is made up of 16 amino acids.

The CDR3 DNA reads TGTGCCAGCAGCCGTCGAGGGTCCGGGAGGAACACCTACAATGAGCAGTTCTTC. Translation gives CASSRRGSGRNTYNEQFF. The chain combines TRBV11-3 with TRBJ2-1; 7 bases map to TRBD2. CDR1 and CDR2 from the germline V gene are SGHNT and YENEEA. J gave up 2 bases and V 5 bases, and 15 bases lay outside the gene matches. The CDR3 is 18 residues long.

This chain connects TRBV5-1 to TRBJ2-7, with D possibly matching TRBD2 (5 bases). The length of the CDR3 is 14 residues. The V gene's germline CDR1 is SGHRS and CDR2 YFSETQ. V was trimmed by 3 bases and J by 5 bases, leaving 15 bases between them. Here the CDR3 reads CASSSGTYAHEQYF. DNA of the CDR3: TGCGCCAGCAGCTCGGGAACATATGCCCACGAGCAGTACTTC.

The J gene is TRBJ2-2, the V gene TRBV18; D is unclear. V dropped 2 bases and J dropped 5 bases, with 6 bases sitting between them. Germline values: CDR1 KGHSH, CDR2 LQKENI. CDR3 length: 13 amino acids. Written as DNA, the CDR3 is TGTGCCAGCTCACCAGGCAGTACCGGGGAGCTGTTTTTT. Its translation is CASSPGSTGELFF.

This chain uses TRBV11-3 with TRBJ2-1; TRBD2 matches at 8 bases. CDR1 is SGHNT and CDR2 is YENEEA in the germline V gene. The CDR3 spans 16 residues. J gave up 7 bases and V 2 bases, and 10 bases lay outside the gene matches. CDR3 sequence reads: CASSLNVASGPNEQFF. CDR3 nucleotide sequence: TGTGCCAGCAGCTTAAATGTTGCTAGCGGGCCGAATGAGCAGTTCTTC.

V is TRBV5-5 and J is TRBJ2-5; 7 positions agree with TRBD1. The CDR3 length is 14 residues. Unmatched junction bases numbered 8, after V lost 4 bases and J lost 5 bases. Germline assignment: CDR1 SGHKS and CDR2 YYEKEE (reference sequence). The CDR3 reads CASSRPTGRETQYF. The CDR3 nucleotides are TGTGCCAGCAGCCGGCCGACAGGGCGTGAGACCCAGTACTTC.